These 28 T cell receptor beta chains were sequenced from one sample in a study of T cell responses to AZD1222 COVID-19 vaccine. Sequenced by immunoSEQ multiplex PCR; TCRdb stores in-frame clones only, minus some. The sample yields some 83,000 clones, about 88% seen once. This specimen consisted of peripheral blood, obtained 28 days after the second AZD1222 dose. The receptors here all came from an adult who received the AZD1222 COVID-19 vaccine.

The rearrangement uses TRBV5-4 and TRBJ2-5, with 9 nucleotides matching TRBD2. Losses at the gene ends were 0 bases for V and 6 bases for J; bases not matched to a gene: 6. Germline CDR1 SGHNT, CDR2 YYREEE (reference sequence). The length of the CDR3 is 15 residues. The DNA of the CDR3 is TGTGCCAGCAGCTTGGAGCCAGCGGGGGGCAAGACCCAGTACTTC. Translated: CASSLEPAGGKTQYF.

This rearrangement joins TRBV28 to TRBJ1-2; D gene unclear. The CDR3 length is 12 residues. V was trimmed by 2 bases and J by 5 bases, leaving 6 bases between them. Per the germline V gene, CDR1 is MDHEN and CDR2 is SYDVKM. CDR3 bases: TGTGCCAGCAGTTTAGGTGCTTATGGCTACACCTTC. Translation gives CASSLGAYGYTF.

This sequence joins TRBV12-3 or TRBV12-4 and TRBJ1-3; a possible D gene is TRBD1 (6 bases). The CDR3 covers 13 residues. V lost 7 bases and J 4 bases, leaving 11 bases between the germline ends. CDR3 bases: TGTGCCAGCACCGGACAGTGGGGAAACACCATATATTTT. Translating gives CASTGQWGNTIYF.

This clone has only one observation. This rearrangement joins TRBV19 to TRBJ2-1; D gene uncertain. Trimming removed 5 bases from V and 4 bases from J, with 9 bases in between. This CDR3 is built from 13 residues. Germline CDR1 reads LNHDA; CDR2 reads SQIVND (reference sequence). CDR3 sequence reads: CASSVDGYNEQFF. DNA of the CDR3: TGTGCCAGTAGTGTCGACGGTTACAATGAGCAGTTCTTC.

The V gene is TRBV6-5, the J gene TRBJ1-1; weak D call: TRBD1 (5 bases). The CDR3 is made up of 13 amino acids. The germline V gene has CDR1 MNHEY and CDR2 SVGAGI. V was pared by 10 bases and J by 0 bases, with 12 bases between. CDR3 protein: CATDQGLNTEAFF. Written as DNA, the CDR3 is TGTGCCACTGACCAGGGATTGAACACTGAAGCTTTCTTT.

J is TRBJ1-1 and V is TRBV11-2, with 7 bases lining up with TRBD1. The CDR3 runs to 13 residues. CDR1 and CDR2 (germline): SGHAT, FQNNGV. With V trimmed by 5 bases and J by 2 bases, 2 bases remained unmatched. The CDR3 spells CASSQGVNTEAFF. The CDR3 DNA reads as TGTGCCAGCAGCCAGGGGGTAAACACTGAAGCTTTCTTT.

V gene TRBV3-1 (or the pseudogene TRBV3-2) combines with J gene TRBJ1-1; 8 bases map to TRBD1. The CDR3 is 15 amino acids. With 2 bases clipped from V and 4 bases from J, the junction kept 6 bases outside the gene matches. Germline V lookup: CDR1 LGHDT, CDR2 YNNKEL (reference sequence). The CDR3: CASSQMDRETTEAFF. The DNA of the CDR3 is TGTGCCAGCAGCCAAATGGACAGGGAGACCACTGAAGCTTTCTTT.

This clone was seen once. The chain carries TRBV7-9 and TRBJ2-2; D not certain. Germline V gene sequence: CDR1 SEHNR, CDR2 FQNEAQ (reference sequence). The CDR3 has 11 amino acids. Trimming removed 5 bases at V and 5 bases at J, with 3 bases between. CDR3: CASSLTGELFF. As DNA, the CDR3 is TGTGCCAGCAGCCTTACCGGGGAGCTGTTTTTT.

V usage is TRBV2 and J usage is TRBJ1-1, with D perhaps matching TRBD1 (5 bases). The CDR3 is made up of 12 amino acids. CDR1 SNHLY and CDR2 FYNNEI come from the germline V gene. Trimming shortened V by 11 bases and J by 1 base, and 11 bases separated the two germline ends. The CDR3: CAWSGTNTEAFF. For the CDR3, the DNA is TGTGCCTGGTCCGGGACGAACACTGAAGCTTTCTTT.

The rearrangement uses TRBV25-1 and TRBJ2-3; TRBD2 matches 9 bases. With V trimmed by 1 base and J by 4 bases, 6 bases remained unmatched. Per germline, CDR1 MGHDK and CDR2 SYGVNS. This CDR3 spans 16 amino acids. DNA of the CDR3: TGTGCCAGCAGTGAATTCAGCGGGGGGCCCCCAGATACGCAGTATTTT. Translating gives CASSEFSGGPPDTQYF.

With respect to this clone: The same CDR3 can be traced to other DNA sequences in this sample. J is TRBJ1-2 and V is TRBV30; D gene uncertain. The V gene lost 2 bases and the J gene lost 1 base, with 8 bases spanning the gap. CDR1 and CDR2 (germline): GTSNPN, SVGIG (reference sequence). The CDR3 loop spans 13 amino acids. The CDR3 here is CAWSLGINYGYTF. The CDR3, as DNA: TGTGCCTGGAGTTTGGGAATTAACTATGGCTACACCTTC.

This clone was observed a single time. The CDR3 bases are TGTGCCAGCAGCTTAGGAGGTCGGGACAATGAGCAGTTCTTC. It encodes CASSLGGRDNEQFF. The chain uses TRBV7-9 and TRBJ2-1; D unclear. This CDR3 comprises 14 residues. The V end was cut by 1 base, the J end by 5 bases, with 9 bases between. CDR1 and CDR2 (germline): SEHNR, FQNEAQ (reference sequence).

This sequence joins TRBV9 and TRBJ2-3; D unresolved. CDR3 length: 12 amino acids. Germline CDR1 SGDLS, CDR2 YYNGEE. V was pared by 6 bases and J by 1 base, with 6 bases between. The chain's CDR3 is CASMGRTDTQYF. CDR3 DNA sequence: TGTGCCAGCATGGGTCGCACAGATACGCAGTATTTT. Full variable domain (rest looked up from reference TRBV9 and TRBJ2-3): DSGVTQTPKHLITATGQRVTLRCSPRSGDLSVYWYQQSLDQGLQFLIQYYNGEERAKGNILERFSAQQFPDLHSELNLSSLELGDSALYFCASMGRTDTQYFGPGTRLTVL.

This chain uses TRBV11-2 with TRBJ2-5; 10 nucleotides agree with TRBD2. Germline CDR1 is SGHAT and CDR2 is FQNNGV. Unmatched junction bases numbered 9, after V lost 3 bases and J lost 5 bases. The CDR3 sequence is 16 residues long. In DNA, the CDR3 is TGTGCCAGCAGCTTCAGCGGGGGGGCGGTGTGGGAGACCCAGTACTTC. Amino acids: CASSFSGGAVWETQYF.

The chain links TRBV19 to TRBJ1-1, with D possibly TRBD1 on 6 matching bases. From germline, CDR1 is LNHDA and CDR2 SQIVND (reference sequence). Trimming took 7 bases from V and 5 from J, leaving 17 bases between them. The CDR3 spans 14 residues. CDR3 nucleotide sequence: TGTGCCAGTACCAAGGGCAGGGGAGGGACTGAAGCTTTCTTT. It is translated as CASTKGRGGTEAFF.

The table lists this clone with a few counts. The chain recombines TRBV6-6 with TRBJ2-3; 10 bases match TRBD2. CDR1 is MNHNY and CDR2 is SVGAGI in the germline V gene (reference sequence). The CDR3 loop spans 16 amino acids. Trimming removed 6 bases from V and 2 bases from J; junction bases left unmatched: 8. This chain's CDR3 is CASRDSTSGYTDTQYF. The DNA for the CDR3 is TGTGCCAGCAGGGACTCGACTAGCGGGTACACAGATACGCAGTATTTT.

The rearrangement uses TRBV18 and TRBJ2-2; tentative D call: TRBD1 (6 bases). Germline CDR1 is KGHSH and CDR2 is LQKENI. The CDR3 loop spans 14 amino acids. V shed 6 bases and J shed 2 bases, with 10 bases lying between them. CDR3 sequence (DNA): TGTGCCAGCTCCGGACAGAAAAACACCGGGGAGCTGTTTTTT. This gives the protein CASSGQKNTGELFF.

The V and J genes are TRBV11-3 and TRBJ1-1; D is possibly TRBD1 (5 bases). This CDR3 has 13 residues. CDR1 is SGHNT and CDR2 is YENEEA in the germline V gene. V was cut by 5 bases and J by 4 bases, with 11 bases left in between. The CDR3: CASSIRVGTEAFF. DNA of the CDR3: TGTGCCAGCAGCATCAGGGTCGGCACTGAAGCTTTCTTT.

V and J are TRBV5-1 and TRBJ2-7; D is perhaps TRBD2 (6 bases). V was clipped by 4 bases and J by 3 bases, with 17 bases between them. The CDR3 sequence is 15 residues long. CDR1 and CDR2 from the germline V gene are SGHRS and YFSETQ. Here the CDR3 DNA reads TGCGCCAGCAGCACCCTTGGAGGGAAGGTCTACGAGCAGTACTTC. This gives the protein CASSTLGGKVYEQYF.

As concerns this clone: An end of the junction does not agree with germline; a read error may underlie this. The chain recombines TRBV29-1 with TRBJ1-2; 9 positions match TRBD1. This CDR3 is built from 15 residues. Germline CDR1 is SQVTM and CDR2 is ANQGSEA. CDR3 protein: CSVEVADRGDYGYTF. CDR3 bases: TGCAGCGTTGAAGTTGCCGACAGGGGGGACTACGGCTACACCTTC. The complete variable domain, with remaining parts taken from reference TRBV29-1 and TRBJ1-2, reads SAVISQKPSRDICQRGTSLTIQCQVDSQVTMMFWYRQQPGQSLTLIATANQGSEATYESGFVIDKFPISRPNLTFSTLTVSNMSPEDSSIYLCSVEVADRGDYGYTFGSGTRLTVV.

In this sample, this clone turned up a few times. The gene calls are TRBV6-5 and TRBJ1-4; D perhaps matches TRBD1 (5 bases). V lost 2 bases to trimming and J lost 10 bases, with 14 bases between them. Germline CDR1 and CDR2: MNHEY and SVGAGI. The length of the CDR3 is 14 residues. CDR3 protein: CASSYGGGGGKLFF. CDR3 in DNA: TGTGCCAGCAGTTACGGGGGAGGTGGAGGAAAACTGTTTTTT.

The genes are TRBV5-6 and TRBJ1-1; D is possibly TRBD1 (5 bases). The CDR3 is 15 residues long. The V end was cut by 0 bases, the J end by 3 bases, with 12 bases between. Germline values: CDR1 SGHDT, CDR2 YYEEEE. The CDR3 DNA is TGTGCCAGCAGCTTGGTCGGGGGGAAAGACACTGAAGCTTTCTTT. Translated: CASSLVGGKDTEAFF.

CDR3 amino acids: CSASRGEENTIYF. CDR3 nucleotides: TGCAGTGCTAGTAGGGGGGAGGAGAACACCATATATTTT. This sequence joins TRBV20-1 and TRBJ1-3; tentative D call: TRBD1 (6 bases). Germline V gene data show CDR1 as DFQATT and CDR2 as SNEGSKA (reference sequence). Trimming stripped 3 bases from V and 7 bases from J, with 13 bases between. CDR3 length equals 13 residues.

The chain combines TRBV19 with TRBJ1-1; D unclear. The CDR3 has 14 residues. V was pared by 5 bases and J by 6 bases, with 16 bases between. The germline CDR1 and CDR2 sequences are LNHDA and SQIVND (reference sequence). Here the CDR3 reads CASSPPLRPSEAFF. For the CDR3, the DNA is TGTGCCAGTAGTCCGCCCCTAAGGCCCTCTGAAGCTTTCTTT. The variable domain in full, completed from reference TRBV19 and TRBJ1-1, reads DGGITQSPKYLFRKEGQNVTLSCEQNLNHDAMYWYRQDPGQGLRLIYYSQIVNDFQKGDIAEGYSVSREKKESFPLTVTSAQKNPTAFYLCASSPPLRPSEAFFGQGTRLTVV.

The DNA for the CDR3 is TGTGCCAGCTCCCCCGTCTTGGCGGGGGGCGACGGCAATGAGCAGTTCTTC. It is translated as CASSPVLAGGDGNEQFF. This chain joins TRBV18 and TRBJ2-1; 8 nucleotides agree with TRBD2. This CDR3 region has 17 residues. Germline CDR1 KGHSH, CDR2 LQKENI. The V segment lost 6 bases and the J segment 6 bases; nucleotides outside the gene matches: 16.

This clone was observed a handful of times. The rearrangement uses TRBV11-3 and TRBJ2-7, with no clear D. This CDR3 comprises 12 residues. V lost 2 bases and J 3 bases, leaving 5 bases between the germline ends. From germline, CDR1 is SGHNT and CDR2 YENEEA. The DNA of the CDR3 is TGTGCCAGCAGCTTACAGAGCTACGAGCAGTACTTC. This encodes CASSLQSYEQYF. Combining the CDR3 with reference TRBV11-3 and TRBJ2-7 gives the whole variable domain EAGVVQSPRYKIIEKKQPVAFWCNPISGHNTLYWYLQNLGQGPELLIRYENEEAVDDSQLPKDRFSAERLKGVDSTLKIQPAELGDSAVYLCASSLQSYEQYFGPGTRLTVT.

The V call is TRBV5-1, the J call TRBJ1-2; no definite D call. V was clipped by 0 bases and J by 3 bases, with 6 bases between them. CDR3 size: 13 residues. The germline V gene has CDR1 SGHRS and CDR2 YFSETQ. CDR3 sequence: CASSLGQDYGYTF. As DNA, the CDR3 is TGCGCCAGCAGCTTGGGGCAGGACTATGGCTACACCTTC.

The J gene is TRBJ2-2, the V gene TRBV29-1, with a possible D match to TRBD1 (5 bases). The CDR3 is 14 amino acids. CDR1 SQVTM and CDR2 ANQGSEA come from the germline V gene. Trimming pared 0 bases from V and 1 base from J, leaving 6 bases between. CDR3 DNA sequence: TGCAGCGTTGAAGATCAGGGGAACACCGGGGAGCTGTTTTTT. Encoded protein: CSVEDQGNTGELFF.